The TCR beta chain described here comes from a study of blood T cells in healthy people across ages (dated by TCRdb to about 2015). Notes on the research overall: In model experiments, template switching captured roughly one uniquely barcoded TCR beta cDNA molecule for every two T cells. The study measured age-related changes in TCR beta repertoire diversity using deep sequencing normalized with unique cDNA molecular identifiers. Four age groups were formed from the donors: young (average roughly 15 years), middle-aged (around 41), aged (about 62) and long-lived (about 80). To avoid experimental bias, donors of different ages were randomly spread across the sequencing lanes. The study analyzed two additional independent replicas of 1 million unique cDNA reads from the same blood draw for two donors, one aged 18 to 30 and one aged 80 or older. Overall results and qualifications from the work: Observed TCR beta diversity per million T cells fell roughly linearly with age, and a significant reduction was already apparent by age about 38. Estimates of total diversity based on one million sequenced T cells were considered lower bounds and underestimates. Conclusive comparison of naive and antigen-experienced compartments was prevented by the profiling of bulk unsorted PBMCs. Observed TCR beta diversity correlated strongly with the percentage of naive T cells measured by flow cytometry. The CMV infection status of donors was not known, potentially confounding age-related changes in expanded clonotypes. Compared with the aged group, more naive CD4+ T cells, fewer expanded clones and increased TCR diversity were shown by the long-lived group, suggesting age selection.

Libraries were constructed by 5' RACE. For sequencing, an Illumina HiSeq 2500 was employed. A second PCR of roughly 6 to 12 cycles was run with a J-beta primer mix and a sample-barcoded 5' primer. Each TCR beta cDNA molecule received a unique molecular identifier from a template-switch 5' adaptor carrying 12 random nucleotides. Each sample yielded at least 2.5 million CDR3-containing paired-end reads. First-strand cDNA synthesis was performed from all RNA using the Mint cDNA synthesis kit, with priming by a TRBC-specific oligonucleotide. After uracil-DNA glycosylase treatment, a first 18-cycle PCR used universal primers M1SS and BC2_uni_R on all cDNA. Per the original workflow: For normalization, 1 million high-quality reads were randomly selected from each sample, with every read carrying a distinct molecular identifier. Instead of being binned into consensus sequences, reads with shared molecular identifiers were discarded. MiTCR, set to a Q25 quality threshold and the strictest error-elimination algorithm, was used for CDR3 identification, clonotype clustering and error correction. Lower-bound total TCR beta diversity was estimated with a nonparametric unseen species model using Euler transformation. TCRdb's own reprocessing of the public reads used fastp at Q25 and MiXCR and kept productive beta chains. CDR3 protein sequences are deduplicated, and each keeps its most common genes and DNA. TCRdb, not the original authors, processed these V and J calls. Counted in this sample were 850,000 or so distinct CDR3 sequences; 29% of them appeared once. Together, the top ten hold roughly 17% of the sample.

Reading from cysteine to phenylalanine, the CDR3 counts 16 amino acids. Only the CDR3 portion is preserved as DNA: 48 bases, with reading frame beginning at the first base. A distance of 19 bases separates the germline ends of V and J, which lose 3 bases and 8 bases respectively. Donors were 39 systemically healthy Caucasian individuals from Russia aged 6 to 90 years. Each donor gave roughly 11 milliliters of peripheral blood, drawn into EDTA-treated Vacutainer tubes. Ficoll-Paque density-gradient centrifugation was used to isolate PBMCs, with at least 6 million obtained per sample. Trizol reagent was used to extract total RNA from the PBMCs, yielding at least 6 micrograms per sample. For every donor, flow cytometry on a PBMC aliquot measured the percentage of naive CD45RAhigh/CD27high T cells. Many counts were recorded for this clonotype. Its antigen remains unidentified. No clone much larger than this one lies a single base away; base qualities are absent.

This sequence was found in a woman aged 80 or over in good health. The rearranged chain carries TRBV12-3 or TRBV12-4 and TRBJ1-4; no D gene call is confident. The sequenced material came from blood. The nucleotide sequence is TGTGCCAGCAGTTTTTTCCCGAGGAGGAGCGCGGAAAAACTGTTTTTT. Its amino acids are CASSFFPRRSAEKLFF.